These T cell receptor beta chains were read from a single sample in a study of CD8 T cells in Susac syndrome. TCRdb re-analysed the immunoSEQ multiplex PCR reads in MiXCR, keeping a single row per CDR3 protein. The table includes some 110,000 distinct CDR3 sequences, more than 85% detected once. The specimen sequenced was CD4+ T cells from PBMCs. The receptors come from a human donor with multiple sclerosis. CDR3s include the opening cysteine and the closing phenylalanine or tryptophan. Each record gives: clone size, J gene, V gene, CDR3 protein. Clone size is given for some rows only: seen once, a few or many times, or a class if the clone is expanded.

. TRBJ1-5 TRBV6-2/TRBV6-3 CASSLGRGTSNQPQHF
. TRBJ1-2 TRBV11-1 CASSRTGGAGYTF
. TRBJ1-1 TRBV30 CAWIQRGRFEAFF
. TRBJ2-5 TRBV3-1 CASSQERAGLETQYF
. TRBJ2-7 TRBV7-2 CASSLTGGLDEQYF
once TRBJ2-1 TRBV7-2 CASSLGAGGPNEQFF
. TRBJ2-5 TRBV5-1 CASSLGQQETQYF
. TRBJ2-3 TRBV10-3 CAVKGQGGTDTQYF
. TRBJ1-1 TRBV6-1 CASAGEGNTEAFF
. TRBJ1-2 TRBV29-1 CSVSQGADYGYTF